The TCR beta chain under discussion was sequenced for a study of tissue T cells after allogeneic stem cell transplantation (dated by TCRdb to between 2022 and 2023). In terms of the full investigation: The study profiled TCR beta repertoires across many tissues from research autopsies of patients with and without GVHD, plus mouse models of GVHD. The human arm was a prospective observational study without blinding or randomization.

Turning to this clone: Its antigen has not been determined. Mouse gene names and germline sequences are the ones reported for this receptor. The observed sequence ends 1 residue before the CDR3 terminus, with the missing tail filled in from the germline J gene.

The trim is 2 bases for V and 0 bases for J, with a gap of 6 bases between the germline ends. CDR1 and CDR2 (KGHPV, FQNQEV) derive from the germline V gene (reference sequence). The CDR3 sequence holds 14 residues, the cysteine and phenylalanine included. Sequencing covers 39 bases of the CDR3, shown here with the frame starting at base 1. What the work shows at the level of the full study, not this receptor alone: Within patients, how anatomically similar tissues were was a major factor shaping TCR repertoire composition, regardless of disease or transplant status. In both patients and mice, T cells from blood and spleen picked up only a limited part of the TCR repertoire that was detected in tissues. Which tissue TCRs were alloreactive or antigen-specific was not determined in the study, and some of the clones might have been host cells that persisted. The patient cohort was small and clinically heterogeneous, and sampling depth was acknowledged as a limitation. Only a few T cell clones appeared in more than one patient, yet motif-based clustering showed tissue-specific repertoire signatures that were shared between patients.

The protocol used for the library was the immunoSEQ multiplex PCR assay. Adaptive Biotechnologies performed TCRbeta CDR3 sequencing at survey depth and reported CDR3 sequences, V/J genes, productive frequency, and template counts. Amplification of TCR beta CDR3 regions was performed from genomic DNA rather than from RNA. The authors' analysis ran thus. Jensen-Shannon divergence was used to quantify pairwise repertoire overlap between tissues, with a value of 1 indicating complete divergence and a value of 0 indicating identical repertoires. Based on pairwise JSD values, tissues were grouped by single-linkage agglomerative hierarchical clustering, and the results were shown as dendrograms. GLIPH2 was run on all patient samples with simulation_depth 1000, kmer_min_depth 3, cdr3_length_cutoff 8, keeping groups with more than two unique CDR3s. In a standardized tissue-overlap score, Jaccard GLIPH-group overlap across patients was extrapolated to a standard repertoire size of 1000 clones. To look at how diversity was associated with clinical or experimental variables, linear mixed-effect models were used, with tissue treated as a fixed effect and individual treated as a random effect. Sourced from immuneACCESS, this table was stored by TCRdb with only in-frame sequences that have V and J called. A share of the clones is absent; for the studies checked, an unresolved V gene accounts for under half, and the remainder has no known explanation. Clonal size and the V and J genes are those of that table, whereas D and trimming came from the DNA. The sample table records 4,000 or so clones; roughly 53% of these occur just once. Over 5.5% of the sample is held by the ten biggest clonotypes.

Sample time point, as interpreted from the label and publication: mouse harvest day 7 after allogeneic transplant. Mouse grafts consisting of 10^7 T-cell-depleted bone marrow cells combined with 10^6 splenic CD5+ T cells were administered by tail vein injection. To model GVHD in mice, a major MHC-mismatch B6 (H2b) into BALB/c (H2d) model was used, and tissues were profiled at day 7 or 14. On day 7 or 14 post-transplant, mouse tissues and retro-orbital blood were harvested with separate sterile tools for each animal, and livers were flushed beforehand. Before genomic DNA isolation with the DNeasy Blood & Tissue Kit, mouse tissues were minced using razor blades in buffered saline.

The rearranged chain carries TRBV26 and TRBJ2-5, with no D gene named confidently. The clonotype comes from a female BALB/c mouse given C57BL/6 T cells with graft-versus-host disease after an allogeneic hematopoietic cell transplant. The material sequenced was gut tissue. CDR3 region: CASSLDFNQDTQYF. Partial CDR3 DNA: TGTGCCAGCAGTCTGGACTTTAACCAAGACACCCAGTAC.